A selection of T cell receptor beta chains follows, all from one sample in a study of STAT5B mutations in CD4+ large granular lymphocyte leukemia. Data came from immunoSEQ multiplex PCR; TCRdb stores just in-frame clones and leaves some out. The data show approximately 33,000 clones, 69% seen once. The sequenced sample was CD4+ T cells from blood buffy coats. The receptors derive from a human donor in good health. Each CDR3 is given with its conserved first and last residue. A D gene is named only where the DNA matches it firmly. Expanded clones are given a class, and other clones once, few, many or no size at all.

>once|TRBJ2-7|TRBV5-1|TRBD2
TGCGCCAGCAGCTTGGGGACTAGCGGCCACTACGAGCAGTACTTC
CASSLGTSGHYEQYF
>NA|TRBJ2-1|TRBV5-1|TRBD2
TGCGCCAGCAGCTCCGGACTAGCGGGGGGGGAGCAGTTCTTC
CASSSGLAGGEQFF
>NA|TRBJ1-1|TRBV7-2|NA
TGTGCCAGCAGCTCAACAAGGGGGAACACTGAAGCTTTCTTT
CASSSTRGNTEAFF
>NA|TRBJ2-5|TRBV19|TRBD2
TGTGCCAGTAGTATACTAGCGGGGGAAGAGACCCAGTACTTC
CASSILAGEETQYF
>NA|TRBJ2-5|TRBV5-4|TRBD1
TGTGCCAGCAGCGCAGCCGGGACAGGGATACAAGAGACCCAGTACTTC
CASSAAGTGIQETQYF
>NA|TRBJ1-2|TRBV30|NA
TGTGCCTGGAAGGAACAGGCCAACTATGGCTACACCTTC
CAWKEQANYGYTF
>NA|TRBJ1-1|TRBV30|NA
TGTGCCTGGAGTCCCGGGGGGGAGACGAACACTGAAGCTTTCTTT
CAWSPGGETNTEAFF
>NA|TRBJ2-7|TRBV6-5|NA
TGTGCCAGCAGACTGGCGATCGGTGACTCCTACGAGCAGTACTTC
CASRLAIGDSYEQYF
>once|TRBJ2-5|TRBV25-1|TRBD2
TGTGCCAGCAGTGGGCCCGGGGGGGAGACCCAGTACTTC
CASSGPGGETQYF
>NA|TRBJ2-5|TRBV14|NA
TGTGCCAGCAGCCAAGATAGCACTCCTAGAACGGGGACCCAGTACTTC
CASSQDSTPRTGTQYF
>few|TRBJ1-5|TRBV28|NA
TGTGCCAGCTCACGTCCCCGGAGTGGCAATCAGCCCCAGCATTTT
CASSRPRSGNQPQHF
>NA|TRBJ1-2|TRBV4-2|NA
TGTGCCAGCAGCCAAGAGGCGGGGGTAGCTAACTATGGCTACACCTTC
CASSQEAGVANYGYTF
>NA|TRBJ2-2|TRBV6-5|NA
TGTGCCAGCAGTCCAAGGACAACGAACACCGGGGAGCTGTTTTTT
CASSPRTTNTGELFF
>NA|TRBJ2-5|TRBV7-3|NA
TGTGCCAGCAGCCCCGCCAGGGGCCAGGGTATGGCCCAGTACTTC
CASSPARGQGMAQYF
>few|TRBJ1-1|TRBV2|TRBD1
TGTGCCAGCACTCCTTCAGGGGGCCGCACTGAAGCTTTCTTT
CASTPSGGRTEAFF